One and the same sample provided the 25 T cell receptor beta chains below, sequenced in a study of radiation and T cells in renal cell carcinoma. TCRdb's table, derived via immunoSEQ multiplex PCR, lists solely in-frame clones and lacks some. The sample holds about 78,000 clones, roughly nine tenths seen once. Time point meaning: blood 4 weeks post-SBRT, at nephrectomy. Documented treatment: 15 Gy SBRT to primary tumor, nephrectomy 4 weeks later. Specimen: blood, collected from a patient whose treatment included radiotherapy and nephrectomy. Receptors originate from a woman between 65 and 79 years old with renal cell carcinoma.

The V gene is TRBV2, the J gene TRBJ2-4; 10 bases fit TRBD2. V was pared by 5 bases and J by 5 bases, with 15 bases of the junction left unmatched. Per germline, CDR1 SNHLY and CDR2 FYNNEI. There are 18 residues in the CDR3. CDR3 amino acids: CASSQTSGVIGRENIQYF. The CDR3 nucleotides read TGTGCCAGCAGTCAAACTAGCGGGGTTATAGGGAGGGAAAACATTCAGTACTTC.

V and J are TRBV9 and TRBJ1-2; 7 nucleotides line up with TRBD1. There are 15 residues in the CDR3. With V trimmed by 3 bases and J by 2 bases, 7 bases remained unmatched. The germline gives CDR1 SGDLS, CDR2 YYNGEE. The CDR3: CASSGPGQRNYGYTF. The CDR3 nucleotides read TGTGCCAGCAGCGGACCGGGACAGAGGAACTATGGCTACACCTTC.

The J gene is TRBJ2-5, the V gene TRBV11-2; possible D gene TRBD1, 8 bases. Germline V gene lookup returns CDR1 SGHAT and CDR2 FQNNGV. With 3 bases removed from V and 3 bases from J, the gap between germline ends came to 14 bases. This CDR3 is 15 amino acids long. The CDR3 nucleotides read TGTGCCAGCAGCTTCGGACAGGGAGGGGAAGAGACCCAGTACTTC. Protein sequence: CASSFGQGGEETQYF. Variable domain in full (rest from reference TRBV11-2 and TRBJ2-5): EAGVAQSPRYKIIEKRQSVAFWCNPISGHATLYWYQQILGQGPKLLIQFQNNGVVDDSQLPKDRFSAERLKGVDSTLKIQPAKLEDSAVYLCASSFGQGGEETQYFGPGTRLLVL.

V is TRBV6-5 and J is TRBJ1-2; possibly TRBD1 for D (5 bases). Looked up from germline, CDR1 is MNHEY and CDR2 is SVGAGI. V was trimmed by 4 bases and J by 8 bases, leaving 11 bases between them. The length of the CDR3 is 12 residues. The CDR3, as DNA: TGTGCCAGCAGTTTAGGGGCGGGGGGCTACACCTTC. Encoded protein: CASSLGAGGYTF.

The V gene is TRBV29-1, the J gene TRBJ2-1; 8 nucleotides match TRBD2. With 3 bases clipped from V and 6 bases from J, the junction kept 7 bases outside the gene matches. The germline CDR1 and CDR2 sequences are SQVTM and ANQGSEA. The CDR3 totals 14 residues. Written as DNA, the CDR3 is TGCAGCGTTGACCAACTAGCGGACCTCAATGAGCAGTTCTTC. Translation gives CSVDQLADLNEQFF.

This chain connects TRBV5-6 to TRBJ1-1; TRBD1 aligns across 12 bases. The CDR3 runs to 12 residues. Germline V gene data show CDR1 as SGHDT and CDR2 as YYEEEE. Trimming cost V 4 bases and J 9 bases; bases outside gene matches: 1. This CDR3 is CASSGTGGKAFF. DNA of the CDR3: TGTGCCAGCAGCGGGACAGGGGGCAAAGCTTTCTTT.

This sequence joins TRBV7-2 and TRBJ1-5; maybe TRBD1 (5 bases). V was trimmed by 5 bases and J by 0 bases, leaving 14 bases between them. The CDR3 totals 16 residues. The germline CDR1 and CDR2 sequences are SGHTA and FQGNSA. DNA of the CDR3: TGTGCCAGCAGCCCTCTGGGGGGGAATAGCAATCAGCCCCAGCATTTT. It specifies CASSPLGGNSNQPQHF.

V is TRBV9 and J is TRBJ2-5; tentatively, D is TRBD2 (6 bases). Trimming stripped 3 bases from V and 5 bases from J, with 17 bases between. This CDR3 has 15 amino acids. Germline CDR1 SGDLS, CDR2 YYNGEE. The CDR3 loop is CASSARMTRGETQYF. The CDR3 region has the DNA TGTGCCAGCAGCGCCCGAATGACTAGAGGGGAGACCCAGTACTTC.

The J gene is TRBJ1-2, the V gene TRBV7-2; the match to TRBD1 covers 9 bases. The CDR3 length is 14 residues. Germline V CDR1 and CDR2: SGHTA, FQGNSA. Trimming removed 5 bases from V and 2 bases from J; junction bases left unmatched: 3. As DNA, the CDR3 is TGTGCCAGCAGCGGACAGGGGAGGAACTATGGCTACACCTTC. Translating gives CASSGQGRNYGYTF.

This chain joins TRBV11-3 and TRBJ2-5; possible D gene TRBD1, 6 bases. Germline V gene sequence: CDR1 SGHNT, CDR2 YENEEA. V was shortened by 3 bases and J by 2 bases, with 7 bases between the two germline ends. The CDR3 consists of 13 residues. CDR3 in amino acids: CASSLGQQETQYF. The DNA for the CDR3 is TGTGCCAGCAGCTTGGGACAACAAGAGACCCAGTACTTC. The variable domain in full, completed from reference TRBV11-3 and TRBJ2-5, reads EAGVVQSPRYKIIEKKQPVAFWCNPISGHNTLYWYLQNLGQGPELLIRYENEEAVDDSQLPKDRFSAERLKGVDSTLKIQPAELGDSAVYLCASSLGQQETQYFGPGTRLLVL.

The genes are TRBV28 and TRBJ1-1; a possible D gene is TRBD1 (5 bases). From germline, CDR1 is MDHEN and CDR2 SYDVKM. V was pared by 6 bases and J by 7 bases, with 15 bases between. CDR3 length: 13 residues. Here the CDR3 reads CASRSYVRGEAFF. In DNA, the CDR3 is TGTGCCAGCAGGAGTTACGTGAGGGGTGAAGCTTTCTTT.

The gene calls are TRBV7-9 and TRBJ2-3; the D is unclear. Germline-derived CDR1 and CDR2 are SEHNR and FQNEAQ (reference sequence). CDR3 length: 11 residues. Trimming cost V 3 bases and J 2 bases, with 0 bases left between them. The CDR3 bases are TGTGCCAGCAGCTTCACAGATACGCAGTATTTT. Translated: CASSFTDTQYF.

This chain connects TRBV30 to TRBJ1-5; D ambiguous. Looked up from germline, CDR1 is GTSNPN and CDR2 is SVGIG (reference sequence). The CDR3 contains 13 residues. V was clipped by 4 bases and J by 0 bases, with 7 bases between them. Written as DNA, the CDR3 is TGTGCCTGGACAGGAGGTAGCAATCAGCCCCAGCATTTT. Translating it yields CAWTGGSNQPQHF.

The chain employs TRBV7-8 and TRBJ2-1; 8 bases line up with TRBD1. Germline CDR1 is SGHVS and CDR2 is FQNEAQ. Trimming cost V 1 base and J 3 bases; bases outside gene matches: 2. This CDR3 has 15 amino acids. The chain's CDR3 is CASSLGGQGYNEQFF. In DNA form, the CDR3 reads TGTGCCAGCAGCTTAGGAGGACAGGGCTACAATGAGCAGTTCTTC.

The chain is built from TRBV6-1 and TRBJ1-2, with no clear D. Germline V gives CDR1 MNHNS, CDR2 SASEGT. The CDR3 runs 14 residues. V lost 8 bases, J lost 4 bases, and 17 bases lay in between. The CDR3 DNA sequence: TGTGCCAGCTGGAAGGTAGGGTCGGCCTATGGCTACACCTTC. Protein: CASWKVGSAYGYTF.

The table lists this clone with a count of one. The chain links TRBV21-1 to TRBJ1-6. TRBV21-1 is termed a pseudogene. The CDR3 runs to 15 residues. The CDR3 spells CASTTGRAYNSPLHF. The DNA of the CDR3 is TGTGCCAGCACCACTGGACGGGCCTATAATTCACCCCTCCACTTT.

The chain couples TRBV4-2 to TRBJ1-5, with no clear D. Trimming left V 0 bases short and J 0 bases short, with 9 bases between. CDR3 size: 16 residues. CDR1 LGHNA and CDR2 YNFKEQ come from the germline V gene. The CDR3 DNA is TGTGCCAGCAGCCAAGAATACAGAATTAGCAATCAGCCCCAGCATTTT. This codes for CASSQEYRISNQPQHF.

V and J are TRBV5-6 and TRBJ1-5, with D possibly TRBD1 on 5 matching bases. The CDR3 contains 15 residues. Germline assignment: CDR1 SGHDT and CDR2 YYEEEE. The germline V and J ends were trimmed by 4 bases and 5 bases, with 16 bases remaining between them. CDR3 bases: TGTGCCAGCAGCCGACGTGCCAAAGGGGATCAGCCCCAGCATTTT. It encodes CASSRRAKGDQPQHF.

This chain connects TRBV6-5 to TRBJ2-7; maybe TRBD1 (6 bases). The V and J ends lost 6 bases and 3 bases respectively, with 12 bases between them. Per the germline V gene, CDR1 is MNHEY and CDR2 is SVGAGI. This CDR3 is built from 13 residues. CDR3 sequence (DNA): TGTGCCAGCAGAATTACAGGGATCTACGAGCAGTACTTC. Encoded protein: CASRITGIYEQYF.

The J gene is TRBJ2-2, the V gene TRBV7-2; D remains ambiguous. V gave up 0 bases and J gave up 1 base, with 9 bases separating them. Per the germline V gene, CDR1 is SGHTA and CDR2 is FQGNSA. The CDR3 has 16 residues. The CDR3: CASSLASGVNTGELFF. CDR3 sequence (DNA): TGTGCCAGCAGCTTAGCGTCAGGAGTGAACACCGGGGAGCTGTTTTTT.

The rearrangement links TRBV29-1 to TRBJ2-1; 10 positions match TRBD2. Trimming cost V 4 bases and J 4 bases; bases outside gene matches: 4. CDR3 length equals 14 residues. Germline V gives CDR1 SQVTM, CDR2 ANQGSEA. DNA of the CDR3: TGCAGCGTTGCCCGAGCGGGGGGGTACAATGAGCAGTTCTTC. Protein product: CSVARAGGYNEQFF.

The chain recombines TRBV19 with TRBJ1-4, with TRBD1 as a possible D gene (6 bases). Germline V gene lookup returns CDR1 LNHDA and CDR2 SQIVND (reference sequence). The CDR3 consists of 15 residues. With 4 bases removed from V and 8 bases from J, the gap between germline ends came to 17 bases. The CDR3 DNA is TGTGCCAGTAGTACTGGAGGACAGAGAGCCGAAAAACTGTTTTTT. Translated: CASSTGGQRAEKLFF.

This chain links TRBV4-3 with TRBJ2-6; 12 bases fit TRBD2. The length of the CDR3 is 19 residues. Germline lookup yields CDR1 LGHNA and CDR2 YSLEER. J was trimmed by 3 bases and V by 0 bases; bases with no gene match: 6. The CDR3 nucleotides read TGCGCCAGCAGCCAAGATCTAGCGGGGGGGGCTGGTGGGGCCAACGTCCTGACTTTC. The encoded protein is CASSQDLAGGAGGANVLTF.

The chain couples TRBV19 to TRBJ1-5, with 10 nucleotides matching TRBD1. V lost 3 bases to trimming and J lost 1 base; unmatched junction nucleotides: 3. This CDR3 comprises 16 residues. CDR1 LNHDA and CDR2 SQIVND come from the germline V gene (reference sequence). CDR3 in amino acids: CASSIPDRGSNQPQHF. CDR3 nucleotide sequence: TGTGCCAGTAGTATTCCGGACAGGGGGAGCAATCAGCCCCAGCATTTT.

Comments on this clone: A read error may account for a junction end that differs from germline. CDR3 DNA sequence: TGTGCTAGCAGCCCCCACGGGTCCTACGAGCAGTACTTC. Amino acid sequence: CASSPHGSYEQYF. J is TRBJ2-7 and V is TRBV7-7, with no clear D. CDR3 length equals 13 residues. Germline V lookup: CDR1 SSHAT, CDR2 FNYEAQ (reference sequence).